Reported below is one T cell receptor beta chain. The study ran the assay at deep level. Only in-frame clones appear in the TCRdb table, and some are missing; sequencing was by immunoSEQ multiplex PCR. The profile shows millions of clones, about 95% of them singletons. This sample is part of a study of shared clonotypes between healthy human individuals. In germline, CDR1 is SEHNR, CDR2 FQNEAQ (reference sequence). V was cut by 2 bases and J by 0 bases, with 16 bases left in between. There are 17 residues in the CDR3. The sequenced material came from naive CD4+ T cells sorted from blood. Subset denoted: CD45RA+ positively selected. The genes are TRBV7-9 and TRBJ2-5; D gene ambiguous. This TCR came from a man in his late teens or twenties in good health. The CDR3 protein is CASSLSLTSTYQETQYF. The CDR3 DNA is TGTGCCAGCAGCTTATCCTTAACTTCCACTTACCAAGAGACCCAGTACTTC. Based on the CDR3 plus reference TRBV7-9 and TRBJ2-5, the full variable domain is DTGVSQNPRHKITKRGQNVTFRCDPISEHNRLYWYRQTLGQGPEFLTYFQNEAQLEKSRLLSDRFSAERPKGSFSTLEIQRTEQGDSAMYLCASSLSLTSTYQETQYFGPGTRLLVL.